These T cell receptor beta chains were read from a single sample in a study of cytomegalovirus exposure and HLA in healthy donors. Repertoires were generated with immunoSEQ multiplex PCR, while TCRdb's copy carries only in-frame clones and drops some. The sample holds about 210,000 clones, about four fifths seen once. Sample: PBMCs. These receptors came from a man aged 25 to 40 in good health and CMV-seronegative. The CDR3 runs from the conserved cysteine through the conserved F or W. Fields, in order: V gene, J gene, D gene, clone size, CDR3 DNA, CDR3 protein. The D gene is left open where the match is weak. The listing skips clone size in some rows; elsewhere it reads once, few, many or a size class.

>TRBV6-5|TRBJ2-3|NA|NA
TGTGCCAGCTCGAACAGGTTCCGGACGCAGTATTTT
CASSNRFRTQYF
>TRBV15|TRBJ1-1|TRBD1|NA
TGTGCCACCAGCAAAGCCCGGACAGGGGAAAACACTGAAGCTTTCTTT
CATSKARTGENTEAFF
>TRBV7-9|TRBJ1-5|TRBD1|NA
TGTGCCAGCAGCTTAGAGGCAGGGGGAAATCAGCCCCAGCATTTT
CASSLEAGGNQPQHF
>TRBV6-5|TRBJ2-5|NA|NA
TGTGCCAGCAGTTACTCCCTGACAAGCCAAGAGACCCAGTACTTC
CASSYSLTSQETQYF
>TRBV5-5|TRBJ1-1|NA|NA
TGTGCCAGCAGCTTGACGGGCAGGGAAAGGGCTTTCTTT
CASSLTGRERAFF
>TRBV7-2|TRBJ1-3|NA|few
TGTGCCAGCAGCGCCCCACAGGGTGGGTGGAACACCATATATTTT
CASSAPQGGWNTIYF
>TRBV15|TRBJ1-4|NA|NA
TGTGCCACCAGCTCTCGATCCGAGGAAAAACTGTTTTTT
CATSSRSEEKLFF
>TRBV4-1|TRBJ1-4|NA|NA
TGCGCCAGCAGCCAAGATAACTGGGGATGGGGGCCAACTAATGAAAAACTGTTTTTT
CASSQDNWGWGPTNEKLFF
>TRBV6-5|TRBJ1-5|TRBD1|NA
TGTGCCAGCAGAAAACAGGGGGCCTCCAATCAGCCCCAGCATTTT
CASRKQGASNQPQHF
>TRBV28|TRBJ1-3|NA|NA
TGTGCCAGCAGCTTCCAGGGAGGAGGAAACACCATATATTTT
CASSFQGGGNTIYF
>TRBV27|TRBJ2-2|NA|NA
TGTGCCAGCGACTTGGGATTGGAACACCGGGGAGCTGTTTTT
CASDLGLEHRGAVF
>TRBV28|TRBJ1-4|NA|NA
TGTGCCAGCAGTTCCGGAAAACTGTTTTTT
CASSSGKLFF
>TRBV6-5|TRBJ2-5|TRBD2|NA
TGTGCCAGCAGTTCGACTAGCGGGGGCCAGTACTTC
CASSSTSGGQYF
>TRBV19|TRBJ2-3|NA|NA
TGTGCCAGTAGTATAAGAGGCCCTCATCCTACTGGGACAGATACGCAGTATTTT
CASSIRGPHPTGTDTQYF
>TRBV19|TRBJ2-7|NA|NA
TGTGCCAGTAGTATGGGGCGGGACGGATCCTACGAGCAGTACTTC
CASSMGRDGSYEQYF
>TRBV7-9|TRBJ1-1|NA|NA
TGTGCCAGCAGCTCTCAGACAGTGAACACTGAAGCTTTCTTT
CASSSQTVNTEAFF
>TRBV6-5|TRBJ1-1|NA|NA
TGTGCCAGCAGTTATTCCGGTGTATACAGTGAAGCTTTCTTT
CASSYSGVYSEAFF
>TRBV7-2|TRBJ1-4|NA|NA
TGTGCCAGCAGCTTAGGGGCTCGCGAAAAACTGTTTTTT
CASSLGAREKLFF
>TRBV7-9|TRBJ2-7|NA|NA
TGTGCCAGCAGCTTAGAGGGAGGGGGGAACTACGAGCAGTACTTC
CASSLEGGGNYEQYF
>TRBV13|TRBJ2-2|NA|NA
TGTGCCAGCAGGTTGGGGCGCCACACCGGGGAGCTGTTTTTT
CASRLGRHTGELFF
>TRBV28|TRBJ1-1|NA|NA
TGTGCCAGCAGTATTACAGGGCGGGCGGCTGAAGCTTTCTTT
CASSITGRAAEAFF
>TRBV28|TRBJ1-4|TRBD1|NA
TGTGCCAGCACCCAAACAGGGGAACTGTTTTTT
CASTQTGELFF
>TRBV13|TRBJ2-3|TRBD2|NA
TGTGCCAGCAGCCCATGGACTAGCGGGGGTTCGACGGATACGCAGTATTTT
CASSPWTSGGSTDTQYF
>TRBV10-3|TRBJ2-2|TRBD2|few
TGTGCCATCAGCCAGCGGGAGCCTTCGAACACCGGGGAGCTGTTTTTT
CAISQREPSNTGELFF
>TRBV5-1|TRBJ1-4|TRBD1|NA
TGCGCCAGCAGCTTGGGTGCTTTGGGACAGGGTAATGAAAAACTGTTTTTT
CASSLGALGQGNEKLFF
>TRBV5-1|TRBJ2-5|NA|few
TGCGCCAGCAGCACCGGTCCCCAAGAGACCCAGTACTTC
CASSTGPQETQYF
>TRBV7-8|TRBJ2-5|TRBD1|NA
TGTGCCAGCAGCTCGGGACAGGTGCCTGGGGCCCAGTACTTC
CASSSGQVPGAQYF
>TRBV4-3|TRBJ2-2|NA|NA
TGCGCCAGCACCGAGAGCGGCACCTCGAACACCGGGGAGCTGTTTTTT
CASTESGTSNTGELFF
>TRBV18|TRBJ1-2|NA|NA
TGTGCCAGCTCGCCGCTCCCCCCCAGGGCCCGAAACTATGGCTACACCTTC
CASSPLPPRARNYGYTF
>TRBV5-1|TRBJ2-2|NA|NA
TGCGCCAGCATGACTGGAAACACCGGGGAGCTGTTTTTT
CASMTGNTGELFF
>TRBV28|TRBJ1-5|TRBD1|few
TGTGCCAGCAGTCCTAGTCCCGGGACAGGGGGCGCGAGCAATCAGCCCCAGCATTTT
CASSPSPGTGGASNQPQHF
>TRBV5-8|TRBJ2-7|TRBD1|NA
TGTGCCAGCAGCTTGGGCTCGGGACAGGAGCCAAGGGTGAACTACGAGCAGTACTTC
CASSLGSGQEPRVNYEQYF
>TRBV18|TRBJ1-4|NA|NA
TGTGCCAGCTCATCACCGGGGCTGGGTAGTAATGAAAAACTGTTTTTT
CASSSPGLGSNEKLFF
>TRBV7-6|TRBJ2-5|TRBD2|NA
TGTGCCAGCATACTAGCGGGGGGAAAGACCCAGTACTTC
CASILAGGKTQYF
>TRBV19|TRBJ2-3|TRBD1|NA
TGTGCCAGTATCTGGGACAGCGAATATGGCACAGATACGCAGTATTTT
CASIWDSEYGTDTQYF
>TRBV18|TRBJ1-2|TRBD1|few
TGTGCCAGCTCACCGGGACAGGGGTTCTATGGCTACACCTTC
CASSPGQGFYGYTF
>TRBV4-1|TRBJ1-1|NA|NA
TGCGCCAGCAGCCAACCCTGGGAGATCAACACTGAAGCTTTCTTT
CASSQPWEINTEAFF
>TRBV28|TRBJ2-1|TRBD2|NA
TGTGCCAGCAGTTTTCCACGAGTAGCGGGGCGGAACAATGAGCAGTTCTTC
CASSFPRVAGRNNEQFF
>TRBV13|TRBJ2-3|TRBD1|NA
TGTGCCAGCAGCCCTCCGACAGGGCTAGATACGCAGTATTTT
CASSPPTGLDTQYF
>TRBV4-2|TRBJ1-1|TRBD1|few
TGTGCCAGCAGCCCATCAGAGTCCCAGGGGGCCTGGGCCGAAGCTTTCTTT
CASSPSESQGAWAEAFF
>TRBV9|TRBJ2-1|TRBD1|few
TGTGCCAGCCTTACTTCGGACAGGGGCTCCTACAATGAGCAGTTCTTC
CASLTSDRGSYNEQFF
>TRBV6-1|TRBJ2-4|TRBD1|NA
TGTGCCAGCAGTGAACGCCAGGGGGATGGGAACATTCAGTACTTC
CASSERQGDGNIQYF
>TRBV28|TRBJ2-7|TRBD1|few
TGTGCCAGCAGTCTGACCGGGACAGGGTTCTTAGTCCACGAGCAGTACTTC
CASSLTGTGFLVHEQYF
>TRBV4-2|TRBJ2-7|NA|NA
TGTGCCAGCAGCCAAGGATTGGGGGGCGAGCAGTACTTC
CASSQGLGGEQYF
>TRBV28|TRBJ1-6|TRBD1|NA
TGTGCCAGCAGCCCAGGGGCAGGGGGGATGAATTCACCCCTCCACTTT
CASSPGAGGMNSPLHF
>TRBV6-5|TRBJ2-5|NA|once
TGTGCCAGCAGTTACGCCCGCGGAGATCCAGAGACCCAGTACTTC
CASSYARGDPETQYF
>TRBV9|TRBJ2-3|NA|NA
TGTGCCAGCAGCACCAGGGCAGCCAGCACAGATACGCAGTATTTT
CASSTRAASTDTQYF
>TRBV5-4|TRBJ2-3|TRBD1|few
TGTGCCAGCAGCTTGGCCGGGAGACAGGGGGGCCCAGATACGCAGTATTTT
CASSLAGRQGGPDTQYF